Below are 3 T cell receptor beta chains sequenced from a single sample in a study of shared clonotypes between healthy human individuals. Here immunoSEQ multiplex PCR was the method, and the copy in TCRdb shows in-frame clones only, minus some. This table holds roughly 2.6 million clones, around nine tenths found once. The sequencing sample was made of naive CD4+ T cells sorted from blood. The subset: CD45RA+ positively selected. The receptors come from a man aged 18 to 29 in good health.

The chain's CDR3 is CASSGDIGSYEQYF. CDR3 coding DNA: TGCGCCAGCAGCGGGGACATCGGCTCCTACGAGCAGTACTTC. V gene TRBV5-1 combines with J gene TRBJ2-7, with D possibly matching TRBD1 (6 bases). The CDR3 runs 14 residues. Germline values: CDR1 SGHRS, CDR2 YFSETQ. V dropped 4 bases and J dropped 0 bases, with 11 bases sitting between them.

The rearrangement uses TRBV30 and TRBJ2-1; 9 bases fit TRBD2. Germline trimming cut 4 bases from V and 7 bases from J; bases unmatched to any gene: 14. Germline CDR1 reads GTSNPN; CDR2 reads SVGIG (reference sequence). The CDR3 contains 16 residues. CDR3 in amino acids: CAWISRGGGARNEQFF. CDR3 coding DNA: TGTGCCTGGATCTCCCGGGGCGGGGGGGCCAGAAATGAGCAGTTCTTC.

This clone showed up just once. This sequence joins TRBV6-5 and TRBJ1-1, with 8 positions matching TRBD1. This CDR3 is built from 14 residues. Germline CDR1 is MNHEY and CDR2 is SVGAGI. Germline trimming cut 2 bases from V and 5 bases from J; bases unmatched to any gene: 4. CDR3 loop: CASSYRTGWTEAFF. The CDR3 region has the DNA TGTGCCAGCAGTTACCGGACAGGGTGGACTGAAGCTTTCTTT.